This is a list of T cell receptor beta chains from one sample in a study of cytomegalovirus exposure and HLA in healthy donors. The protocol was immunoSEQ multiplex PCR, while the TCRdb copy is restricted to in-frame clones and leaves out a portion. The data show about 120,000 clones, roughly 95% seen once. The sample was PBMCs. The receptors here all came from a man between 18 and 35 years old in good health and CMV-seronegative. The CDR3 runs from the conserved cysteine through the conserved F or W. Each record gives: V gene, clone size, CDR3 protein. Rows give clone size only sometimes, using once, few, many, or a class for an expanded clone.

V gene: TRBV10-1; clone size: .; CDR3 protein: CASSEPPAQGGNEQFF
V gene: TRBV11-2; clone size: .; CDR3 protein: CASSEDRVVMNTEAFF
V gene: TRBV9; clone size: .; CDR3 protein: CASSVADGTTEAFF
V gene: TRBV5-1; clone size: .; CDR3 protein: CASSHGTSGRYEQYF
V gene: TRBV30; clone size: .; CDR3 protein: CAWRGSMNTEAFF
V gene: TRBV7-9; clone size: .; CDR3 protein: CARGEDTGELFF
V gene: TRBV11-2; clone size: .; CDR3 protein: CASSLGQLAGGTYEQYF
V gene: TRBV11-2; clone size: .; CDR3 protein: CASSSISVANTGELFF
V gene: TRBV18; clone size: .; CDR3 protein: CASSPVVRQGRVGYGYTF
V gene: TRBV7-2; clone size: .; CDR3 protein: CASSPQTGYYSNQPQHF
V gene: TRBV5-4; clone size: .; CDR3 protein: CASSLGGGLEEFF
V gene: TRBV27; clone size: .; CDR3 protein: CASTDYGSNEQFF
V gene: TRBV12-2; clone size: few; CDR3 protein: CASRSGLDNYEQYF
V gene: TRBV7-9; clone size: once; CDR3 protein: CASSPTGAGEQYF
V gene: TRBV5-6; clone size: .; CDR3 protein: CASSTGTAYEQYF
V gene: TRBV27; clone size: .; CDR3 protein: CASSYKRTGSYEQYF
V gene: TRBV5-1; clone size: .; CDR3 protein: CASSLVGASGYQETQYF
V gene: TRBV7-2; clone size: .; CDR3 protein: CASSWGAGGTDTQYF
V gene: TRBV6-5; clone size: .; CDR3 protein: CASSQGKRQPQHF
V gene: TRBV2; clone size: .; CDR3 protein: CASRNRASVRYGYTF
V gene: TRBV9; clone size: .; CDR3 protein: CASSPSRGASWRKDQETQYF
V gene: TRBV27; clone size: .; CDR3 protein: CASSFLANTEAFF
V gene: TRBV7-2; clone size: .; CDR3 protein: CASSLAPRTSGSTDTQYF
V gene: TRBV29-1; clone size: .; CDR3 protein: CSVGRNEQFF
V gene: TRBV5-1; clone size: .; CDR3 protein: CASSFLAGVNTGELFF
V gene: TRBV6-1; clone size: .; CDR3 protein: CASQTSVDYEQYF
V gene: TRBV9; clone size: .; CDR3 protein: CASTGAGSEAFF
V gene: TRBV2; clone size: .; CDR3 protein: CASSESLGVINQPQHF
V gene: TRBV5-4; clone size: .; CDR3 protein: CASSLEGGRAGDTQYF
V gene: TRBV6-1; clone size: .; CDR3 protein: CASSEDQTGAGNTIYF
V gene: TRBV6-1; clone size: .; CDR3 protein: CASIIAGGAGELFF
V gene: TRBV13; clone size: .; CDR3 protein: CASSHPAVAETQYF
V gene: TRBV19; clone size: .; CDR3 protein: CASSRGQFGPSEQYF
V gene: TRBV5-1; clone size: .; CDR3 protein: CASSLARHLNTEAFF
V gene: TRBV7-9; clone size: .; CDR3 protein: CASSFSGSEQETQYF
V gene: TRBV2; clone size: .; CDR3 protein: CASRALAGGNNEQFF
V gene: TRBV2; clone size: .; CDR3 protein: CASSRTVNMNTEAFF